One TCR beta chain is described in this entry. Original methodology: Using reference gene primer amplification, nucleated cell counts were estimated. Assay: immunoSEQ multiplex PCR; the TCRdb copy retains only in-frame clones and omits some. That table supplies the V and J calls and clone size; D and trimming were determined from the DNA. Of under 500,000 clones listed, around nine tenths are singletons. The sample originates from a study of blood T cell repertoires in COVID-19. Study information: Some COVID-19 samples were acute and others convalescent; all came from the United States, Italy and Spain.

CDR1 and CDR2 (germline): MNHEY, SVGAGI. Trimming shortened V by 2 bases and J by 0 bases, and 10 bases separated the two germline ends. The CDR3 consists of 15 residues. This TCR came from a woman in her 30s with acute or convalescent COVID-19. The genes are TRBV6-5 and TRBJ1-2, with D tentatively TRBD1 (6 bases). The specimen was peripheral blood. The CDR3 region has the DNA TGTGCCAGCAGTTACAGGACAGAAGCTAACTATGGCTACACCTTC. Amino acid sequence: CASSYRTEANYGYTF.